This T cell receptor (beta chain) was sequenced in a study of identical twins' blood T cells. Study-wide background: Roughly 50 million reads covered six alpha-chain and six beta-chain libraries.

Three pairs of healthy female monozygous twins were the donors. Only one count was recorded for this clonotype. The antigen remains unidentified. A much larger clone differs by one base, so this may be a read error. Sample barcodes were added at both library ends during cDNA synthesis. TCRdb reanalysed the 5' RACE reads using MiXCR and keeps one entry per CDR3 protein. The data show a few hundred thousand distinct CDR3 sequences, about 28% seen once. This CDR3 region has 12 residues. Trimming left V 6 bases short and J 6 bases short, with 8 bases between. The germline V gene encodes CDR1 MDHEN and CDR2 SYDVKM. Study-wide points: Abundant TCRbeta CDR3s overlapped more between twins than with unrelated donors.

Material: PBMCs. The clonotype comes from a woman aged 18-49 years in good health. The gene calls are TRBV28 and TRBJ2-2, with D unclear. In DNA form, the CDR3 reads TGTGCCAGCAGCGAAATAGCCGGGGAGCTGTTTTTT. Amino acids: CASSEIAGELFF.